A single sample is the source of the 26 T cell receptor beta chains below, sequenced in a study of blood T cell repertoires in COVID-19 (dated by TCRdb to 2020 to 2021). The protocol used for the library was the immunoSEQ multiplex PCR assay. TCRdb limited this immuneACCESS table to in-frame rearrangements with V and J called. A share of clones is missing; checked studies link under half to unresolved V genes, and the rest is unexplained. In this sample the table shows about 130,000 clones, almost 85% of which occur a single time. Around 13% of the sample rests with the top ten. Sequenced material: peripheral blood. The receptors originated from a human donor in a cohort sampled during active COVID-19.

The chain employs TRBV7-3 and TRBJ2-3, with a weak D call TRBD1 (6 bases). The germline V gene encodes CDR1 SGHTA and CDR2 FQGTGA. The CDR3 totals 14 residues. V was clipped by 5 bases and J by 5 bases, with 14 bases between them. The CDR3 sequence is CASSPTGVGDTQYF. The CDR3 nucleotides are TGTGCCAGCAGCCCGACAGGTGTGGGAGATACGCAGTATTTT.

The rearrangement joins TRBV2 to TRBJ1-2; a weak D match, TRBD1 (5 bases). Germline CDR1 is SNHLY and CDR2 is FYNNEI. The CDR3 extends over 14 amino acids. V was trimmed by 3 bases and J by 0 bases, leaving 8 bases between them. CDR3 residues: CASSDQGANYGYTF. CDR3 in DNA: TGTGCCAGCAGTGACCAGGGTGCTAACTATGGCTACACCTTC.

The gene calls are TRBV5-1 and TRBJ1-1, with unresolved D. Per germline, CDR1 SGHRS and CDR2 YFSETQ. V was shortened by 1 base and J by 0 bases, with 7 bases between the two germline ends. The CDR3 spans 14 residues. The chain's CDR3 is CASSLSFMNTEAFF. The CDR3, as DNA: TGCGCCAGCAGCTTGAGCTTCATGAACACTGAAGCTTTCTTT.

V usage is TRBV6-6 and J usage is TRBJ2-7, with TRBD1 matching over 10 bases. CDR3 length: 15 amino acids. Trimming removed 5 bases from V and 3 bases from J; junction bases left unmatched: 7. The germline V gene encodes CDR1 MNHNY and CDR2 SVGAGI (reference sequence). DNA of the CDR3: TGTGCCAGCAGTGGGAGACAGGGGGCTCACTACGAGCAGTACTTC. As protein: CASSGRQGAHYEQYF.

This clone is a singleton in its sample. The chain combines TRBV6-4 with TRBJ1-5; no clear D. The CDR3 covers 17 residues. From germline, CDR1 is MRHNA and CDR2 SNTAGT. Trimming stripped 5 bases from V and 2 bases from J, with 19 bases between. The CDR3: CASSLSHGYWGNQPQHF. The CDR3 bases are TGTGCCAGCAGTTTGAGTCACGGGTATTGGGGCAATCAGCCCCAGCATTTT.

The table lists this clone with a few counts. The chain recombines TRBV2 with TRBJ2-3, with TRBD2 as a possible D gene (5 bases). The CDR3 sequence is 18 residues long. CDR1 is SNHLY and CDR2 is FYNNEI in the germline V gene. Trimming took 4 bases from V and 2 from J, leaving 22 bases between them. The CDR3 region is CASSVPRSREGFTDTQYF. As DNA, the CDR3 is TGTGCCAGCAGTGTCCCCCGGAGTCGGGAAGGGTTCACAGATACGCAGTATTTT. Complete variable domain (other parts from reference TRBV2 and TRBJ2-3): EPEVTQTPSHQVTQMGQEVILRCVPISNHLYFYWYRQILGQKVEFLVSFYNNEISEKSEIFDDQFSVERPDGSNFTLKIRSTKLEDSAMYFCASSVPRSREGFTDTQYFGPGTRLTVL.

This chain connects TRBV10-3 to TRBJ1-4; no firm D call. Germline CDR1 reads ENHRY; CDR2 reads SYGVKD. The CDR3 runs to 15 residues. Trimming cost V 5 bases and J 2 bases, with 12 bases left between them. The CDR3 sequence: CAISYGPGTNEKLFF. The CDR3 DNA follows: TGTGCCATCAGTTATGGGCCTGGGACTAATGAAAAACTGTTTTTT.

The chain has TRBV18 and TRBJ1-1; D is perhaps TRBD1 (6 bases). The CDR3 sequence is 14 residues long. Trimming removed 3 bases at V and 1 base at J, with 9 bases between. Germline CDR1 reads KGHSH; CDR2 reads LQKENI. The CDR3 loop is CASSPYRENTEAFF. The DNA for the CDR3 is TGTGCCAGCTCACCCTACAGGGAGAACACTGAAGCTTTCTTT.

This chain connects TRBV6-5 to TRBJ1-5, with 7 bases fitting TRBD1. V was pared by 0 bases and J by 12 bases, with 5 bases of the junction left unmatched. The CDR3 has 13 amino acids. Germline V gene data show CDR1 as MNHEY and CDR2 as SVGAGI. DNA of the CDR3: TGTGCCAGCAGTTACTCGACAGGGAACCGCCAGCATTTT. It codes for CASSYSTGNRQHF.

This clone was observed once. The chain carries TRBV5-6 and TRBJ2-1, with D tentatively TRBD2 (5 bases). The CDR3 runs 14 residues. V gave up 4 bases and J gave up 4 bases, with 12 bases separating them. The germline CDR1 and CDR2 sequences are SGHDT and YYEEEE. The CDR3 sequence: CASSHWTGYNEQFF. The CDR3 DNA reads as TGTGCCAGCAGCCATTGGACGGGATACAATGAGCAGTTCTTC.

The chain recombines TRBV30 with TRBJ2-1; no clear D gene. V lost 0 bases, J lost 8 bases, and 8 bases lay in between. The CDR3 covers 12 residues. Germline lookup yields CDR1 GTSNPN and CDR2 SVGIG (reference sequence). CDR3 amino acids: CAWSVRLDEQFF. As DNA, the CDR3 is TGTGCCTGGAGTGTACGACTGGATGAGCAGTTCTTC.

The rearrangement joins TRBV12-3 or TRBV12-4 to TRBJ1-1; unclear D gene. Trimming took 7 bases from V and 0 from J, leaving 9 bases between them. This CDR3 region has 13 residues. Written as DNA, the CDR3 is TGTGCCAGCAACCTCAACATGAACACTGAAGCTTTCTTT. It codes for CASNLNMNTEAFF.

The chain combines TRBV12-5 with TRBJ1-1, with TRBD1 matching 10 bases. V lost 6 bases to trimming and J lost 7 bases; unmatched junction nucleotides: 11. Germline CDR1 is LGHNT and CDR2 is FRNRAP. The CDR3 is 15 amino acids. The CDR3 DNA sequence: TGTGCTAGTGGGATCGGGACAGGGGAAGTCATTGAAGCTTTCTTT. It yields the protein CASGIGTGEVIEAFF.

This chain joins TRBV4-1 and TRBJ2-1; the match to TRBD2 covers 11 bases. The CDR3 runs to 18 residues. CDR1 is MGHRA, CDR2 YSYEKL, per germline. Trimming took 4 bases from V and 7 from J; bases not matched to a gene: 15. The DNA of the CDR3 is TGCGCCAGCAGCCCCAAAATGGCTAGCGGGGGGTTACGGAATGAGCAGTTCTTC. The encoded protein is CASSPKMASGGLRNEQFF.

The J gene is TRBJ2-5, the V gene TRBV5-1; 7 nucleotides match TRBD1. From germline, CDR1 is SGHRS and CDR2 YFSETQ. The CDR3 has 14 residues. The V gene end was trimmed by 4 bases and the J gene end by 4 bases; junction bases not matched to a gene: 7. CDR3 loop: CASSGQGVAETQYF. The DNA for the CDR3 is TGCGCCAGCAGCGGTCAGGGGGTGGCAGAGACCCAGTACTTC.

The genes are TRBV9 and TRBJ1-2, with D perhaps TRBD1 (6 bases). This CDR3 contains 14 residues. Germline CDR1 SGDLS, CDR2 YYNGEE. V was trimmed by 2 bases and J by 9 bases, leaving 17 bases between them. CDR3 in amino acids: CASSVSGGTSSYTF. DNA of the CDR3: TGTGCCAGCAGCGTTTCGGGGGGGACATCGAGCTACACCTTC.

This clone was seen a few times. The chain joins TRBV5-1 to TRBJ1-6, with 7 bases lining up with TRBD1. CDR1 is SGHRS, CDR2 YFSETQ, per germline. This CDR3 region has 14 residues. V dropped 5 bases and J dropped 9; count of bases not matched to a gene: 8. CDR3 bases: TGCGCCAGCAGACCGGGACAGCTTAGTTCACCCCTCCACTTT. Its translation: CASRPGQLSSPLHF.

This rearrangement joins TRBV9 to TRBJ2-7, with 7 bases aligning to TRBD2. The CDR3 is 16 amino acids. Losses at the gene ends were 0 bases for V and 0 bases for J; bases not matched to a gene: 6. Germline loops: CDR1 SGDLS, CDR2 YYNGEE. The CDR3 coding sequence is TGTGCCAGCAGCGTAGGGGGATGGGACTACTCCTACGAGCAGTACTTC. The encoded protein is CASSVGGWDYSYEQYF.

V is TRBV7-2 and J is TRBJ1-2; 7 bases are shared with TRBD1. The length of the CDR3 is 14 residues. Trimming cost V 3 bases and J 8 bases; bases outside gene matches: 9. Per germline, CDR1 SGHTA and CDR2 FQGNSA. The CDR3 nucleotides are TGTGCCAGCAGCTTCGGGACAGCCCTCAGAGGCTACACCTTC. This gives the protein CASSFGTALRGYTF.

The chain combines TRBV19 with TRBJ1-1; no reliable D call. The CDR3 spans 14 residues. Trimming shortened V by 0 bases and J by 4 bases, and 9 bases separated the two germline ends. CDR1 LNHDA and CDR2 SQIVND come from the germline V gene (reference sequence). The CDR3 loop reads CASSIDRSVTEAFF. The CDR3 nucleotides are TGTGCCAGTAGTATAGATAGGAGCGTCACTGAAGCTTTCTTT.

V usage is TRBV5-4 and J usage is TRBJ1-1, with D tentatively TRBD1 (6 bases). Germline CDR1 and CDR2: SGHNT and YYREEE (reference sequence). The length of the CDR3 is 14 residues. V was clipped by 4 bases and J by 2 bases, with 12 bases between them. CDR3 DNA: TGTGCCAGCAGCAAGACAGGCGACAACACTGAAGCTTTCTTT. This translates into CASSKTGDNTEAFF.

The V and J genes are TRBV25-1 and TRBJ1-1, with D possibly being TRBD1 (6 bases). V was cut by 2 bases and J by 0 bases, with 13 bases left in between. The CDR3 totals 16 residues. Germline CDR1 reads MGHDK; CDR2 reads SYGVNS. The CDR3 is CASSERGRGMNTEAFF. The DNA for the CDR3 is TGTGCCAGCAGTGAAAGGGGCAGGGGAATGAACACTGAAGCTTTCTTT.

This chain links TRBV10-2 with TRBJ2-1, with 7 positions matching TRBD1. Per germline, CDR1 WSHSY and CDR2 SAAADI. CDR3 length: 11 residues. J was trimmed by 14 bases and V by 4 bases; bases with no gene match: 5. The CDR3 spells CASSGQGVKFF. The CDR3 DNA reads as TGCGCCAGCAGTGGCCAGGGGGTTAAGTTCTTC.

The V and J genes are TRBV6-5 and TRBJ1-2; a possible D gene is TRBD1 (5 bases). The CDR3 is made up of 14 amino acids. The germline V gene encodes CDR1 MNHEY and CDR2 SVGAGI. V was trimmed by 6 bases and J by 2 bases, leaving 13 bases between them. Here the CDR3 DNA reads TGTGCCAGCAGGGGGCAGGCAACGAACTATGGCTACACCTTC. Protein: CASRGQATNYGYTF.

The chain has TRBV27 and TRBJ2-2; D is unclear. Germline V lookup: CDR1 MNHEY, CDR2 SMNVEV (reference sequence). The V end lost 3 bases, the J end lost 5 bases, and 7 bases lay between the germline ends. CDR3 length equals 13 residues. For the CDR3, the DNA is TGTGCCAGCAGTTTCGGCAGGACCGGGGAGCTGTTTTTT. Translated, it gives CASSFGRTGELFF.

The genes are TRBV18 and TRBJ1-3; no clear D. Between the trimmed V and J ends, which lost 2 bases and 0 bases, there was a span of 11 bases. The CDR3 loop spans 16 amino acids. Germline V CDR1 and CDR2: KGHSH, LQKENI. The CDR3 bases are TGTGCCAGCTCACCAGAGGTCGCCTACTCTGGAAACACCATATATTTT. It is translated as CASSPEVAYSGNTIYF.